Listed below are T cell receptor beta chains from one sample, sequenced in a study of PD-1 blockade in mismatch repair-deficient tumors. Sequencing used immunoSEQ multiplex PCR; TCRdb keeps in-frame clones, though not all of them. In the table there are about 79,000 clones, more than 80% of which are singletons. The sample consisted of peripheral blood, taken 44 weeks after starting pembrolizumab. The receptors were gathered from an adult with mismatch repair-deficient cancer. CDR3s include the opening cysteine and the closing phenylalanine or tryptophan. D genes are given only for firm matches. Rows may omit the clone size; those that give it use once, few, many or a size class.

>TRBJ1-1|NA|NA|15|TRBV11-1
TGTGCCAGCAGCTTATTTGGGGACGGGAACACTGAAGCTTTCTTT
CASSLFGDGNTEAFF
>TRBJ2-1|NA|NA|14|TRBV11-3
TGTGCCAGCAGAGGGGCCCCAGCGCCCCCTGAGCAGTTCTTC
CASRGAPAPPEQFF
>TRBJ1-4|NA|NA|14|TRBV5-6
TGTGCCAGCAGCTCTCTGCTTATGGGGGAAAAACTGTTTTTT
CASSSLLMGEKLFF
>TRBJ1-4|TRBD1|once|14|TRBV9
TGTGCCAGCAGCCGGGACAGGGGTAATGAAAAACTGTTTTTT
CASSRDRGNEKLFF
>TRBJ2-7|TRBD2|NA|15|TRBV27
TGTGCCAGCAGTTTGGGGAAGCGGGAGGGCTACGAGCAGTACTTC
CASSLGKREGYEQYF
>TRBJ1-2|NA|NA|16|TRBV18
TGTGCCAGCCGCTCCCTCTCTATTCTGGGGATCGGCGGCTACACCTTC
CASRSLSILGIGGYTF
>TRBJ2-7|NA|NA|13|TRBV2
TGTGCCAGCCTATTCGCTCTCTCCTACGAGCAGTACTTC
CASLFALSYEQYF
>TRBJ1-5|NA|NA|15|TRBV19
TGTGCCAGTAGTATAAGTGCGCCAGCGAATCAGCCCCAGCATTTT
CASSISAPANQPQHF
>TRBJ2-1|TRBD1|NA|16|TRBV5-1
TGCGCCAGCAGCGGGTCCGGGACAGCAAACTACAATGAGCAGTTCTTC
CASSGSGTANYNEQFF
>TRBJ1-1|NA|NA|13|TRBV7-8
TGTGCCAGCAGGAAGAGGGGCGTCACTGAAGCTTTCTTT
CASRKRGVTEAFF
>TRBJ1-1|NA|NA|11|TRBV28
TGTGCCAGCAGTTTTTCAGGGTTAGCTTTCTTT
CASSFSGLAFF
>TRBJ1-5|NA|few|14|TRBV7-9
TGTGCCAGCAGCTCAGACTTGGGAATTCAGCCCCAGCATTTT
CASSSDLGIQPQHF
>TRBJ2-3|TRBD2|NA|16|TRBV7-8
TGTGCCAGCAGCCCATGGGCGGGAGACGAGGAAGATACGCAGTATTTT
CASSPWAGDEEDTQYF
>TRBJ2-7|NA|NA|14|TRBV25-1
TGTGCCAGCAGTGGAAACCGGGAGACCGCCGAGCAGTACTTC
CASSGNRETAEQYF
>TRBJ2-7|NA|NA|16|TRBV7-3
TGTGCCAGCAGCGCGCGGACGGGGCTTTGGTCCTACGAGCAGTACTTC
CASSARTGLWSYEQYF
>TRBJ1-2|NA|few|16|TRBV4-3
TGCGCCAGCAGCCAAGATTTAAGGCGGGTTTCCAATGGCTACACCTTC
CASSQDLRRVSNGYTF
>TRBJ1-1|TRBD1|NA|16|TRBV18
TGTGCCAGCTCACTTCCCCCGGACAGGGGGTGGACTGAAGCTTTCTTT
CASSLPPDRGWTEAFF
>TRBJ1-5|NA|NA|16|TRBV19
TGTGCCAGTAGTATTATTCAGGGTCGAAGCAATCAGCCCCAGCATTTT
CASSIIQGRSNQPQHF
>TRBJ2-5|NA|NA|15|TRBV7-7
TGTGCTAGCAGCTTATGGTTGGGGGCCCAAGAGACCCAGTACTTC
CASSLWLGAQETQYF
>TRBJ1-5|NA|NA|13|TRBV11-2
TGTGCCAGCAGCCCGACGGAAAATCAGCCCCAGCATTTT
CASSPTENQPQHF
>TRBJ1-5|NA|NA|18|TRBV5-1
TGCGCCAGCAGCGGCCAGAGGGGGAGGGCTATATGCAATCAGCCCCAGCATTTT
CASSGQRGRAICNQPQHF
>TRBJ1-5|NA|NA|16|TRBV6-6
TGTGCCAGCAGTCCCTCAGTGGGGGATAGCAATCAGCCCCAGCATTTT
CASSPSVGDSNQPQHF
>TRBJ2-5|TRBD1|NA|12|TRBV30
TGTGCCTGGAGTTCAGGGGGAGAGACCCAGTACTTC
CAWSSGGETQYF